This entry concerns a single T cell receptor (beta chain). It has no known antigen specificity. Within one base of it there is no much larger clone, and no base qualities were kept. TCRbeta CDR3 regions were amplified from genomic DNA using the immunoSEQ Assay, a bias-controlled multiplex PCR. As for the original processing: The number of nucleated cells in each sample was estimated from the amplification of reference gene primers within the assay. Sequence reads were collapsed and filtered to measure the absolute abundance of every unique TCRbeta CDR3 rearrangement. For each sample, productive Simpson clonality was calculated by taking the square root of Simpson's diversity index across productive rearrangements. The table comes from immuneACCESS by way of TCRdb, which keeps in-frame sequences with V and J called. Part of the clones is missing from these tables; in studies checked, under half for an unresolved V gene and the rest for unknown reasons. That table is the source of V, J and clone size, and D and trimming were worked out from the DNA. The sample table shows hundreds of thousands of clones, and 70% to 90% are seen once. Approximately 2% of the sample lies in the top ten.

Samples from volunteer blood donors who had recovered from COVID-19 were contributed by a second Seattle source. The collaborating institutions used their own protocols to collect whole blood in K2EDTA tubes. For TCRbeta analysis, collaborator samples were shipped as frozen whole blood, as isolated PBMCs, or as DNA extracted from either sample type. This sample stems from a study of blood T cell repertoires in COVID-19 (dated by TCRdb to the early 2020s). Regarding the research as a whole: Samples covering the acute and convalescent phases of COVID-19 were provided by collaborators in the United States, Italy and Spain. The prospective study material was composed of cDNA or gDNA derived from T cells, B-cell-depleted T cells, or PBMCs. Deeply sampled blood TCRbeta repertoires from subjects exposed to, actively infected with, or recovered from COVID-19 were included in the dataset. The repertoires were made available in a free public database intended to serve as a resource for research on the immune response to SARS-CoV-2. Samples came from the ongoing ImmuneRACE study (first 160 participants) plus 1,254 subjects from 6 global collaborators. The sample metadata nearly always contained a de-identified subject ID, COVID-19 status, age in years and sex. Where available, HLA class I and class II types were taken from metadata supplied by the sample provider and were not determined by assay-based typing.

General conclusions and limits of the study: Clinical and demographic metadata were provided uncurated, with the amount varying by source and participant.

Input material: peripheral blood. The sequence derives from a woman in her 30s who had recovered from COVID-19.

The CDR3 in this case is CASSPISPSGSFYNEQFF. The sequence in DNA is TGTGCCAGCAGCCCAATCTCCCCTAGCGGGAGTTTCTACAATGAGCAGTTCTTC. The V gene is TRBV28 and the J gene is TRBJ2-1, and 10 junction bases match TRBD2. Unmatched junction bases come to 14, with V trimmed by 6 bases and J by 3 bases. Including cysteine and phenylalanine, the CDR3 has 18 amino acids. Just the 54-base CDR3 DNA is kept, in frame starting at base 1. Sequences MDHEN (CDR1) and SYDVKM (CDR2) are obtained from the germline V gene. Outside the CDR3, residues come from the reference TRBV28 and TRBJ2-1 proteins, so the full variable domain is: DVKVTQSSRYLVKRTGEKVFLECVQDMDHENMFWYRQDPGLGLRLIYFSYDVKMKEKGDIPEGYSVSREKKERFSLILESASTNQTSMYLCASSPISPSGSFYNEQFFGPGTRLTVL.